This T cell receptor beta chain is drawn from a study of blood T cell repertoires in COVID-19. Study context: Collection of acute and convalescent COVID-19 samples took place in the United States, Italy and Spain. Sources were T cells, B-cell-depleted T cells, or PBMCs; the material itself was cDNA or gDNA.

Per the original methods: Nucleated cell counts were estimated from reference gene primer amplification. Method: immunoSEQ multiplex PCR; TCRdb's copy keeps in-frame clones and lacks some. V and J calls plus clone size are reproduced from that table; the DNA served to infer D and trimming. Among around 150,000 clones listed, approximately 91% were seen once. This CDR3 has 13 residues. V lost 5 bases, J lost 6 bases, and 14 bases lay in between. Germline V gene sequence: CDR1 SGDLS, CDR2 YYNGEE. Sample: peripheral blood. The sequence derives from a man aged 18-30 years with acute or convalescent COVID-19. The chain uses TRBV9 and TRBJ1-2; D gene unclear. This CDR3 is CASRPSGTNGYTF. CDR3 DNA: TGTGCCAGCAGGCCCAGCGGAACTAATGGCTACACCTTC. The whole variable domain, filled in from reference TRBV9 and TRBJ1-2, reads DSGVTQTPKHLITATGQRVTLRCSPRSGDLSVYWYQQSLDQGLQFLIQYYNGEERAKGNILERFSAQQFPDLHSELNLSSLELGDSALYFCASRPSGTNGYTFGSGTRLTVV.